This TCR beta chain was found in a study of cytomegalovirus exposure and HLA in healthy donors. The PCR ran on 60 Vbeta and 13 Jbeta primers. Sequenced by immunoSEQ multiplex PCR; TCRdb stores in-frame clones only, minus some. Listed are 25,000 to 40,000 clones; around 4.8% falls within the top ten. This CDR3 comprises 16 residues. The germline gives CDR1 LNHDA, CDR2 SQIVND (reference sequence). Trimming removed 3 bases from V and 3 bases from J; junction bases left unmatched: 2. Comments on this clone: Antigen specificity is unknown.

General observations from the study: For TCR beta chains, V- and J-gene trimming was later linked to a missense DCLRE1C variant. CMV serostatus was the only recorded immune exposure for donors.

The receptor's source is a woman aged 40 to 50 in good health and CMV-seropositive. Specimen: PBMCs. V and J are TRBV19 and TRBJ2-5; 15 positions match TRBD2. CDR3 in amino acids: CASSMGLAGGEETQYF. DNA for the CDR3: TGTGCCAGTAGTATGGGACTAGCGGGAGGTGAAGAGACCCAGTACTTC. The full variable domain, with the rest looked up from reference TRBV19 and TRBJ2-5, is DGGITQSPKYLFRKEGQNVTLSCEQNLNHDAMYWYRQDPGQGLRLIYYSQIVNDFQKGDIAEGYSVSREKKESFPLTVTSAQKNPTAFYLCASSMGLAGGEETQYFGPGTRLLVL.